The rows below give T cell receptor beta chains drawn from one sample of a study of T cells in Graves' hyperthyroidism and ophthalmopathy. MiXCR, run by TCRdb on the multiplex PCR reads, gives a single entry per CDR3 protein. The sample has about 520,000 distinct CDR3 sequences, around 20% seen once. Sequences were obtained from blood. The receptors originated from a man between 18 and 35 years old with Graves' hyperthyroidism. The CDR3 runs from the conserved cysteine through the conserved F or W. The order of the fields is clone size, J gene, V gene, D gene, CDR3 DNA, CDR3 protein. The D gene is left open where the match is weak. The listing skips clone size in some rows; elsewhere it reads once, few, many or a size class.

many,TRBJ2-7,TRBV9,-,TGTGCCAGCAGCGTGCGCCAGGGCATCCCCTACGAGCAGTACTTC,CASSVRQGIPYEQYF
once,TRBJ1-2,TRBV15,-,TGTGCCACCAGCAGAAAGATTCAATATGGCTACACCTTC,CATSRKIQYGYTF
-,TRBJ1-1,TRBV18,-,TGTGCCAGCTCACCCCTCCTGGGGAGGGTGAATAAGGGCACTGAAGCTTTCTTT,CASSPLLGRVNKGTEAFF
-,TRBJ2-5,TRBV6-2/TRBV6-3,TRBD1,TGTGCCATCGGATTCTACAGGGGGCAAGAGACCCAGTACTTC,CAIGFYRGQETQYF
-,TRBJ1-2,TRBV6-1,-,TGTGCCAGCAGTCGAACCGGGCGGAACGAGAACAACTATGGCTACACCTTC,CASSRTGRNENNYGYTF
few,TRBJ1-1,TRBV2,-,TGTGCCAGCAGTGAAAGGTGGGGCCCCCTCACTGAAGCTTTCTTT,CASSERWGPLTEAFF
many,TRBJ1-5,TRBV6-5,TRBD1,TGTGCCAGCAGTCCGACAGGGATGAGTAATCAGCCCCAGCATTTT,CASSPTGMSNQPQHF
many,TRBJ1-2,TRBV30,-,TGTGCCTGGAGTCACGGGTTTGATGCTGGCTACACCTTC,CAWSHGFDAGYTF
few,TRBJ2-2,TRBV14,-,TGTGCCAGCAGCCCGTCCGTCGGGGAGCTGTTTTTT,CASSPSVGELFF
many,TRBJ1-1,TRBV30,-,TGTGCCTGGAGTCTTCGGGCCCGGGGGGAAGCTTTCTTT,CAWSLRARGEAFF
-,TRBJ2-2,TRBV6-1,TRBD1,TGTGCCAGCAGTCGAAGACAGGGGGCTGACGGGGAGCTGTTTTTT,CASSRRQGADGELFF
-,TRBJ2-5,TRBV4-2,TRBD2,TGTGCCAGCAGCCAAGGTAGCGGGGGGGCCAGTAACCAAGAGACCCAGTACTTC,CASSQGSGGASNQETQYF
-,TRBJ2-7,TRBV12-3/TRBV12-4,TRBD2,TGTGCCAGCAGCGTCGGGACTAGCGGGATTCAGGTGCAGTACTTC,CASSVGTSGIQVQYF
-,TRBJ2-7,TRBV20-1,-,TGCAGTGCCGAAAACAGGAGGGGGTCCTACGAGCAGTACTTC,CSAENRRGSYEQYF
many,TRBJ2-7,TRBV19,-,TGTGCCAGTGGGCGCTTTGGCTACGAGCAGTACTTC,CASGRFGYEQYF
-,TRBJ1-1,TRBV5-4,-,TGTGCCAGCAGCTTGAAGGTAAAAGGGACTGAAGCTTTCTTT,CASSLKVKGTEAFF
many,TRBJ2-7,TRBV28,-,TGTGCCAGCAGTTTATGGGTCCTGAGGCCCTACGAGCAGTACTTC,CASSLWVLRPYEQYF
many,TRBJ1-5,TRBV7-9,-,TGTGCCAGCAGCTTCGGGGATGCGCCCCAGCATTTT,CASSFGDAPQHF
many,TRBJ1-1,TRBV2,-,TGTGCCAGCAGGGACACTCTGAACACTGAAGCTTTCTTT,CASRDTLNTEAFF
many,TRBJ1-1,TRBV12-3/TRBV12-4,-,TGTGCCAGCCTCGACCCCGGGGGGGGCGCCACTGAAGCTTTCTTT,CASLDPGGGATEAFF
few,TRBJ2-5,TRBV3-1,TRBD2,TGTGCCAGCAGCTCGCGGGGGATGGAAGAGACCCAGTACTTC,CASSSRGMEETQYF
-,TRBJ2-5,TRBV6-2/TRBV6-3,TRBD1,TGTGCCAGCAGTTACGGGACAGGGGACAAGTACTTC,CASSYGTGDKYF
-,TRBJ1-2,TRBV12-3/TRBV12-4,-,TGTGCCAGCAGTTTGGGCAGGGTGGCAAATCGGGGAGGAGACACCTTC,CASSLGRVANRGGDTF
many,TRBJ1-1,TRBV12-3/TRBV12-4,TRBD1,TGTGCCAGCAAGACAGGGCCAAACACTGAAGCTTTCTTT,CASKTGPNTEAFF
few,TRBJ1-2,TRBV6-1,-,TGTGCCAGCCTTTCAACAGGCATTAACTATGGCTACACCTTC,CASLSTGINYGYTF
-,TRBJ2-7,TRBV9,-,TGTGCCAGCAGCGTAGGGTCAGAACCCTACGAGCAGTACTTC,CASSVGSEPYEQYF